Following are 32 T cell receptor beta chains from one sample sequenced in a study of blood T cell repertoires in COVID-19. Data came from immunoSEQ multiplex PCR; TCRdb stores just in-frame clones and leaves some out. In the table there are about 180,000 clones, approximately 80% of which are singletons. Sequencing was done on a sample of peripheral blood. The receptor set was obtained from a human donor in a cohort sampled during active COVID-19.

V gene TRBV28 combines with J gene TRBJ2-1; TRBD1 aligns across 10 bases. This CDR3 has 19 amino acids. CDR1 is MDHEN and CDR2 is SYDVKM in the germline V gene. V lost 5 bases, J lost 0 bases, and 13 bases stayed unmatched. The CDR3 reads CASSRGQGMVVGSYNEQFF. CDR3 DNA: TGTGCCAGCAGTCGGGGACAGGGGATGGTGGTAGGCTCCTACAATGAGCAGTTCTTC.

The chain is built from TRBV7-8 and TRBJ1-2; possible D gene TRBD1, 5 bases. The CDR3 length is 14 residues. With 0 bases removed from V and 3 bases from J, the gap between germline ends came to 8 bases. Germline CDR1 reads SGHVS; CDR2 reads FQNEAQ. CDR3 in amino acids: CASSLAGGDYGYTF. In DNA, the CDR3 is TGTGCCAGCAGCTTAGCGGGGGGGGACTATGGCTACACCTTC.

V is TRBV7-2 and J is TRBJ1-4, with D perhaps matching TRBD1 (5 bases). Trimming removed 5 bases from V and 7 bases from J, with 20 bases in between. The germline gives CDR1 SGHTA, CDR2 FQGNSA. The CDR3 is 16 residues long. The CDR3 DNA reads as TGTGCCAGCAGCGAGGAGATCAGGGTCCGGAGTGAAAAACTGTTTTTT. This encodes CASSEEIRVRSEKLFF.

The rearrangement joins TRBV28 to TRBJ1-2, with a possible D match to TRBD1 (6 bases). The germline V gene encodes CDR1 MDHEN and CDR2 SYDVKM. The CDR3 runs to 14 residues. Trimming took off 7 bases at V and 6 bases at J, with 18 bases between the two ends. The DNA of the CDR3 is TGTGCCAGCACCAACCCCATGGCAGGGGATGGCTACACCTTC. This encodes CASTNPMAGDGYTF.

The rearrangement uses TRBV15 and TRBJ1-4; the match to TRBD1 covers 9 bases. Germline values: CDR1 LNHNV, CDR2 YYDKDF (reference sequence). The CDR3 loop spans 16 amino acids. V lost 1 base and J lost 8; bases outside the gene matches: 8. The CDR3 DNA is TGTGCCACCAGCAGAGGGGGACAGGGCAGGAGGGAAAAACTGTTTTTT. Amino acids: CATSRGGQGRREKLFF.

V is TRBV12-3 or TRBV12-4 and J is TRBJ2-7, with D hard to call. This CDR3 comprises 13 residues. Trimming stripped 3 bases from V and 2 bases from J, with 8 bases between. The CDR3 spells CASSFGQAYEQYF. CDR3 nucleotide sequence: TGTGCCAGCAGTTTTGGTCAGGCCTACGAGCAGTACTTC.

The chain joins TRBV2 to TRBJ2-7; 10 bases align to TRBD1. The CDR3 loop spans 14 amino acids. Per the germline V gene, CDR1 is SNHLY and CDR2 is FYNNEI. V lost 5 bases and J lost 3; bases outside the gene matches: 4. The CDR3 sequence: CASSNDRGHYEQYF. In DNA, the CDR3 is TGTGCCAGCAGTAACGACAGGGGGCACTACGAGCAGTACTTC.

The chain recombines TRBV19 with TRBJ1-2; possibly TRBD1 for D (6 bases). V lost 2 bases and J lost 6, with 19 bases in between. This CDR3 comprises 16 residues. Germline CDR1 and CDR2: LNHDA and SQIVND (reference sequence). The CDR3 protein is CASSISGVGARNGYTF. The CDR3 nucleotides read TGTGCCAGTAGTATATCCGGTGTGGGGGCGCGGAATGGCTACACCTTC.

V usage is TRBV11-1 and J usage is TRBJ2-5; the D gene is possibly TRBD2 (5 bases). The CDR3 runs to 15 residues. Germline V CDR1 and CDR2: SGHAT, FQDESV (reference sequence). Deletions cut 4 bases from V and 7 bases from J, with 19 bases between. This CDR3 reads CASSSIDYPPGTQYF. In nucleotides, the CDR3 is TGTGCCAGCAGCTCAATCGACTATCCGCCCGGGACCCAGTACTTC.

V is TRBV5-1 and J is TRBJ1-2; TRBD1 might be the D (6 bases). V dropped 3 bases and J dropped 7 bases, with 31 bases sitting between them. Germline V CDR1 and CDR2: SGHRS, YFSETQ. The CDR3 totals 19 residues. CDR3 DNA: TGCGCCAGCAGCTCGGAAGGACAGATCGGGGTGCTTCGTACTCGTGGCTACACCTTC. This codes for CASSSEGQIGVLRTRGYTF.

The chain links TRBV2 to TRBJ1-1; possible D gene TRBD1, 6 bases. V was clipped by 2 bases and J by 7 bases, with 11 bases between them. Germline CDR1 and CDR2: SNHLY and FYNNEI. The CDR3 is 13 amino acids. The CDR3: CASSEWGGGEAFF. The CDR3 nucleotides are TGTGCCAGCAGTGAATGGGGGGGCGGTGAAGCTTTCTTT.

The chain employs TRBV30 and TRBJ2-1; D ambiguous. V lost 0 bases and J lost 1, with 4 bases in between. The CDR3 loop spans 13 amino acids. Germline V gene lookup returns CDR1 GTSNPN and CDR2 SVGIG (reference sequence). CDR3 DNA sequence: TGTGCCTGGAGTGTACATTCCTACAATGAGCAGTTCTTC. Its protein is CAWSVHSYNEQFF.

This rearrangement joins TRBV29-1 to TRBJ2-7; 8 bases match TRBD1. Germline trimming cut 2 bases from V and 2 bases from J; bases unmatched to any gene: 8. This CDR3 is 15 amino acids long. CDR1 and CDR2 from the germline V gene are SQVTM and ANQGSEA. Here the CDR3 DNA reads TGCAGCGTTGAATACCGGGACAGGAACCCCTACGAGCAGTACTTC. Its protein is CSVEYRDRNPYEQYF.

The CDR3: CASSEDSPALNSPLHF. The CDR3 bases are TGTGCCAGCAGCGAGGACAGCCCAGCTCTCAATTCACCCCTCCACTTT. The chain is built from TRBV2 and TRBJ1-6; maybe TRBD1 (6 bases). Germline values: CDR1 SNHLY, CDR2 FYNNEI. V shed 6 bases and J shed 7 bases, with 19 bases lying between them. The CDR3 is 16 amino acids. Looking up the rest from reference TRBV2 and TRBJ1-6 gives the full variable domain: EPEVTQTPSHQVTQMGQEVILRCVPISNHLYFYWYRQILGQKVEFLVSFYNNEISEKSEIFDDQFSVERPDGSNFTLKIRSTKLEDSAMYFCASSEDSPALNSPLHFGNGTRLTVT.

This clone was detected only once. The chain joins TRBV10-3 to TRBJ2-2, with 10 bases lining up with TRBD1. The CDR3 is 12 residues long. CDR1 is ENHRY and CDR2 is SYGVKD in the germline V gene. V shed 8 bases and J 6 bases; nucleotides not matched to a gene: 0. The CDR3 nucleotides are TGTGCCATCGGGACAGGGGCCGGGGAGCTGTTTTTT. It yields the protein CAIGTGAGELFF.

The sample holds a few counts of this clone. The chain has TRBV5-6 and TRBJ1-2; a weak D match, TRBD1 (5 bases). From germline, CDR1 is SGHDT and CDR2 YYEEEE. Trimming took 5 bases from V and 1 from J, leaving 15 bases between them. The CDR3 is 15 amino acids. The CDR3, as DNA: TGTGCCAGCAGTCTGAGGACATCTGTTAACTATGGCTACACCTTC. Protein: CASSLRTSVNYGYTF.

The chain has TRBV5-6 and TRBJ1-2; 10 nucleotides agree with TRBD1. Germline V CDR1 and CDR2: SGHDT, YYEEEE. Losses at the gene ends were 0 bases for V and 11 bases for J; bases not matched to a gene: 7. The CDR3 covers 14 residues. The CDR3 bases are TGTGCCAGCAGCTTGGGACAGGGGGCTATGCGGTACACCTTC. This translates into CASSLGQGAMRYTF.

The chain carries TRBV7-2 and TRBJ2-3; the match to TRBD2 covers 8 bases. From germline, CDR1 is SGHTA and CDR2 FQGNSA. The CDR3 has 15 amino acids. The V and J ends lost 4 bases and 2 bases, in that order; junction bases with no gene match: 5. The CDR3 DNA reads TGTGCCAGCAGCTATAGCGGGGCCCCCACAGATACGCAGTATTTT. As protein: CASSYSGAPTDTQYF.

V and J are TRBV5-1 and TRBJ2-5; possibly TRBD2 for D (6 bases). V was shortened by 2 bases and J by 3 bases, with 14 bases between the two germline ends. This CDR3 region has 15 residues. Germline assignment: CDR1 SGHRS and CDR2 YFSETQ. CDR3 protein: CASSLRRVREETQYF. The CDR3 DNA follows: TGCGCCAGCAGCTTAAGGAGGGTCAGGGAAGAGACCCAGTACTTC.

The chain links TRBV7-9 to TRBJ2-7; D remains unclear. In germline, CDR1 is SEHNR, CDR2 FQNEAQ (reference sequence). Trimming shortened V by 3 bases and J by 2 bases, and 5 bases separated the two germline ends. CDR3 size: 12 residues. The CDR3 DNA reads TGTGCCAGCAGCTTCCAGGCCTACGAGCAGTACTTC. Translating it yields CASSFQAYEQYF.

This clone is a singleton in its sample. The chain has TRBV7-6 and TRBJ2-3; 7 positions agree with TRBD2. After removal of 1 base from V and 1 base from J, the junction contained 5 bases not matched to a gene. The germline gives CDR1 SGHVS, CDR2 FNYEAQ. The CDR3 contains 16 residues. For the CDR3, the DNA is TGTGCCAGCAGCTTAGTAGCGGGCAGGGGCACAGATACGCAGTATTTT. Protein sequence: CASSLVAGRGTDTQYF.

This chain links TRBV5-1 with TRBJ2-1; possibly TRBD2 for D (5 bases). The CDR3 runs 11 residues. Trimming took 5 bases from V and 7 from J, leaving 7 bases between them. Germline CDR1 reads SGHRS; CDR2 reads YFSETQ. The CDR3 region has the DNA TGCGCCAGCAGGTCGGGGAATGAGCAGTTCTTC. The encoded protein is CASRSGNEQFF. The entire variable domain, with the rest obtained from reference TRBV5-1 and TRBJ2-1, is as follows: KAGVTQTPRYLIKTRGQQVTLSCSPISGHRSVSWYQQTPGQGLQFLFEYFSETQRNKGNFPGRFSGRQFSNSRSEMNVSTLELGDSALYLCASRSGNEQFFGPGTRLTVL.

The rearrangement joins TRBV2 to TRBJ1-1, with unresolved D. Germline V gene lookup returns CDR1 SNHLY and CDR2 FYNNEI. V dropped 3 bases and J dropped 0 bases, with 8 bases sitting between them. The CDR3 sequence is 14 residues long. The CDR3 sequence: CASSDYLLNTEAFF. CDR3 DNA sequence: TGTGCCAGCAGTGACTACTTATTGAACACTGAAGCTTTCTTT.

The chain carries TRBV5-6 and TRBJ1-1; D is unclear. Germline values: CDR1 SGHDT, CDR2 YYEEEE. V was shortened by 0 bases and J by 5 bases, with 17 bases between the two germline ends. This CDR3 has 16 amino acids. The CDR3 region is CASSLASEGRRTEAFF. The DNA of the CDR3 is TGTGCCAGCAGCTTGGCCTCGGAGGGTCGGAGGACTGAAGCTTTCTTT.

V usage is TRBV2 and J usage is TRBJ1-3, with D unresolved. With 7 bases removed from V and 4 bases from J, the gap between germline ends came to 14 bases. Germline-derived CDR1 and CDR2 are SNHLY and FYNNEI. The CDR3 is 14 residues long. The CDR3 region is CASNPVRRGNTIYF. The CDR3 DNA follows: TGTGCCAGCAACCCCGTGCGCCGGGGAAACACCATATATTTT. Combining the CDR3 with reference TRBV2 and TRBJ1-3 gives the whole variable domain EPEVTQTPSHQVTQMGQEVILRCVPISNHLYFYWYRQILGQKVEFLVSFYNNEISEKSEIFDDQFSVERPDGSNFTLKIRSTKLEDSAMYFCASNPVRRGNTIYFGEGSWLTVV.

The chain joins TRBV5-1 to TRBJ2-7, with D perhaps matching TRBD2 (5 bases). The CDR3 is 16 amino acids. CDR1 SGHRS and CDR2 YFSETQ come from the germline V gene. V shed 4 bases and J shed 7 bases, with 24 bases lying between them. CDR3 bases: TGCGCCAGCAGCCCGGAAGGGCCAGGAGGAAGTTGGGAGCAGTACTTC. It yields the protein CASSPEGPGGSWEQYF.

CDR3 coding DNA: TGTGCCAAACCCACAGGGATTCTTGGCTACACCTTC. This codes for CAKPTGILGYTF. V is TRBV9 and J is TRBJ1-2; the D gene is possibly TRBD1 (6 bases). The CDR3 sequence is 12 residues long. CDR1 and CDR2 (germline): SGDLS, YYNGEE. Trimming cost V 9 bases and J 7 bases, with 16 bases left between them. The full variable domain, in which reference TRBV9 and TRBJ1-2 provide the parts outside the CDR3, is DSGVTQTPKHLITATGQRVTLRCSPRSGDLSVYWYQQSLDQGLQFLIQYYNGEERAKGNILERFSAQQFPDLHSELNLSSLELGDSALYFCAKPTGILGYTFGSGTRLTVV.

V usage is TRBV6-6 and J usage is TRBJ2-7; 10 bases map to TRBD1. Trimming cost V 2 bases and J 4 bases; bases outside gene matches: 5. The CDR3 is made up of 15 amino acids. CDR1 and CDR2 (germline): MNHNY, SVGAGI (reference sequence). For the CDR3, the DNA is TGTGCCAGCAGTTACACGGGACAGGGGACTTACGAGCAGTACTTC. It specifies CASSYTGQGTYEQYF.

The V call is TRBV4-1, the J call TRBJ2-7; 8 bases align to TRBD2. The CDR3 totals 15 residues. Trimming removed 1 base from V and 3 bases from J; junction bases left unmatched: 5. Germline lookup yields CDR1 MGHRA and CDR2 YSYEKL. DNA for the CDR3: TGCGCCAGCAGCCAAGGAGGCGGGGGGAACTACGAGCAGTACTTC. Its protein product is CASSQGGGGNYEQYF.

The chain couples TRBV2 to TRBJ1-2; 9 bases fit TRBD1. The CDR3 sequence is 15 residues long. V was pared by 8 bases and J by 4 bases, with 11 bases of the junction left unmatched. CDR1 and CDR2 (germline): SNHLY, FYNNEI. The CDR3 sequence is CASGVTGGNFYGYTF. CDR3 bases: TGTGCCAGCGGCGTGACAGGGGGAAATTTCTATGGCTACACCTTC.

This chain joins TRBV30 and TRBJ2-7; 7 bases are a match to TRBD2. The CDR3 length is 14 residues. V lost 1 base and J lost 3; bases outside the gene matches: 6. CDR1 is GTSNPN and CDR2 is SVGIG in the germline V gene (reference sequence). The CDR3 here is CAWSDWSGNYEQYF. DNA for the CDR3: TGTGCCTGGAGTGATTGGAGCGGGAACTACGAGCAGTACTTC.

CDR3 sequence (DNA): TGTGCCAGCAGCACCGGGGGGGAACACAATGAGCAGTTCTTC. This codes for CASSTGGEHNEQFF. This chain links TRBV11-3 with TRBJ2-1; 8 nucleotides agree with TRBD2. CDR3 length equals 14 residues. Trimming removed 5 bases from V and 5 bases from J; junction bases left unmatched: 5. Per the germline V gene, CDR1 is SGHNT and CDR2 is YENEEA. Full variable domain (rest looked up from reference TRBV11-3 and TRBJ2-1): EAGVVQSPRYKIIEKKQPVAFWCNPISGHNTLYWYLQNLGQGPELLIRYENEEAVDDSQLPKDRFSAERLKGVDSTLKIQPAELGDSAVYLCASSTGGEHNEQFFGPGTRLTVL.